Here is one T cell receptor beta chain with its context. How the authors handled the data: Estimation of nucleated cell counts was performed using reference gene primer amplification. Sequencing was performed with immunoSEQ multiplex PCR; in TCRdb, only in-frame clones are kept and a portion is missing. The DNA was the basis for D and trimming; V, J and clone size are from that table. Among about 82,000 clones listed, approximately 82% were seen once. The data stem from a study of blood T cell repertoires in COVID-19. Across the whole study: Italy, Spain and the United States were the sources of the convalescent and acute COVID-19 samples. From T cells, B-cell-depleted T cells, or PBMCs came the material, which was cDNA or gDNA.

Per germline, CDR1 SGDLS and CDR2 YYNGEE. The CDR3 runs to 18 residues. Trimming took off 0 bases at V and 7 bases at J, with 25 bases between the two ends. The chain joins TRBV9 to TRBJ1-2; D unclear. Sample: peripheral blood. The clonotype originates from a woman aged 55-69 years with acute or convalescent COVID-19. The CDR3 region has the DNA TGTGCCAGCAGCGTAGCCGGCAGCCCCTCTCCGAACTTAGCTGGCTACACCTTC. Its translation is CASSVAGSPSPNLAGYTF.